This TCR beta chain originates from a study of shared clonotypes between healthy human individuals. Findings and caveats of the study: In the sorted subsets, rarefaction showed sequencing was incomplete despite large depth. Represented diversity (both genetic and exposure-history) was limited by the small number of donors.

Here immunoSEQ multiplex PCR was the method, and the copy in TCRdb shows in-frame clones only, minus some. The sample contains about 2.3 million clones, less than 95% of which appear only once. V shed 0 bases, J shed 7 bases, and the junction held 6 bases outside the gene matches. CDR3 length: 15 amino acids. Germline CDR1 is LGHNA and CDR2 is YNFKEQ. About this clone itself: Its target is not known.

This clonotype was sampled from a man aged 18-30 years in good health. Some clones in this sample may be carry-over from other donors' samples. The rearrangement links TRBV4-2 to TRBJ2-1; 7 nucleotides match TRBD1. The sequenced sample consisted of naive CD4+ T cells from PBMCs. Subset denoted: CD45RA+ positively selected. CDR3 sequence: CASSQDRQGWNEQFF. In DNA, the CDR3 is TGTGCCAGCAGCCAAGATAGACAGGGCTGGAATGAGCAGTTCTTC.